The entry below gives a single T cell receptor (beta chain) sequence along with its context. Its antigen is not identified. All participating donors were Caucasian adults from Nashville, Tennessee. This entry belongs to a study of shared clonotypes between healthy human individuals. General study points: Clonotypes that were shared across a few donors made up approximately 5.1% of naive CD4 clonotypes.

Sequencing was performed with immunoSEQ multiplex PCR; in TCRdb, only in-frame clones are kept and a portion is missing. The data show nearly 1 million clones, about 80% seen once. This CDR3 is 15 amino acids long. V gave up 6 bases and J gave up 8 bases; unmatched junction bases: 11. Germline lookup yields CDR1 SGHAT and CDR2 FQDESV (reference sequence). The gene calls are TRBV11-1 and TRBJ2-1; 9 nucleotides match TRBD2. This TCR was sampled from a man aged 18 to 29 in good health. The source material was memory CD4+ T cells sorted from blood. Specified subset: CD45RA-negative fraction. CDR3 DNA sequence: TGTGCCAGCAGTAGAAACGCGGGGGGGCCGGATGAGCAGTTCTTC. Protein product: CASSRNAGGPDEQFF. Combining the CDR3 with reference TRBV11-1 and TRBJ2-1 gives the whole variable domain EAEVAQSPRYKITEKSQAVAFWCDPISGHATLYWYRQILGQGPELLVQFQDESVVDDSQLPKDRFSAERLKGVDSTLKIQPAELGDSAMYLCASSRNAGGPDEQFFGPGTRLTVL.